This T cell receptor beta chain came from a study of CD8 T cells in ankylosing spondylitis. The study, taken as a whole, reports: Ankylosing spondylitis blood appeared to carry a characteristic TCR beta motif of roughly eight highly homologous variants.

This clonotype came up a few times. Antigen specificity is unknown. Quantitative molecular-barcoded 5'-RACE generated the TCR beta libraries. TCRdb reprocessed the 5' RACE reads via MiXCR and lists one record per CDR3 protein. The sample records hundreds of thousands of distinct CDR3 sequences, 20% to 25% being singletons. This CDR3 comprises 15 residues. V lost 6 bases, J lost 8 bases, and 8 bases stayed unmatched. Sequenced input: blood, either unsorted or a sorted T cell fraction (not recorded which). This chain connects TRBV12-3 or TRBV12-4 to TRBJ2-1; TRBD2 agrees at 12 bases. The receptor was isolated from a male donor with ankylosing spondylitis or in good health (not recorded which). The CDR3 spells CASSLAGGVMDEQFF. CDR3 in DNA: TGTGCCAGCAGCCTAGCGGGGGGGGTAATGGATGAGCAGTTCTTC.